This T cell receptor beta chain was retrieved from a study of blood T cell repertoires in COVID-19. This table comes from immunoSEQ multiplex PCR, and its TCRdb copy is limited to in-frame clones, with some not included. The sample comprises 200,000 to 250,000 clones, 82% of which are singletons, and approximately 4% rests with the top ten. Germline CDR1 reads MDHEN; CDR2 reads SYDVKM. The CDR3 spans 12 residues. Trimming cost V 6 bases and J 7 bases; bases outside gene matches: 6. The genes are TRBV28 and TRBJ2-7; the match to TRBD1 covers 7 bases. This sequence was found in a woman of 80 years or more with acute or convalescent COVID-19. Specimen: peripheral blood. The CDR3: CASSQDRREQYF. The CDR3 nucleotides read TGTGCCAGCAGCCAGGACAGGAGGGAGCAGTACTTC.